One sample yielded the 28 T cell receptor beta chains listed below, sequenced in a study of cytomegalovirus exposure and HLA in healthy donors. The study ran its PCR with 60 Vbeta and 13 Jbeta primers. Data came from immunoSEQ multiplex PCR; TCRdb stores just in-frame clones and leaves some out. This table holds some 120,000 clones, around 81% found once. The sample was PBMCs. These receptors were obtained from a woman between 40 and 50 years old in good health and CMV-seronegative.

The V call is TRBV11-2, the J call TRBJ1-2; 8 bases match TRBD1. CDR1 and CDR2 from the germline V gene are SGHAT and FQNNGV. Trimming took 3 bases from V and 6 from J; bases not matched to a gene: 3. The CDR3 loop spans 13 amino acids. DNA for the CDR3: TGTGCCAGCAGCTTGGCAGGGGGCAATGGCTACACCTTC. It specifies CASSLAGGNGYTF.

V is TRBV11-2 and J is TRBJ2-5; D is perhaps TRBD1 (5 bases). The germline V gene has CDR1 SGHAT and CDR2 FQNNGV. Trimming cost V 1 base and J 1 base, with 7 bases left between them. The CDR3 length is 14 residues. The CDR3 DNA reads TGTGCCAGCAGCTTAGGACAGATCCAAGAGACCCAGTACTTC. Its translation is CASSLGQIQETQYF.

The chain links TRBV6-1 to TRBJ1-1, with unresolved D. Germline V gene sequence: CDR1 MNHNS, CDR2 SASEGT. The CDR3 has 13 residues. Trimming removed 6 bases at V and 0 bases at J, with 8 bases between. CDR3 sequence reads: CASSQHLNTEAFF. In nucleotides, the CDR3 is TGTGCCAGCAGCCAACACCTGAACACTGAAGCTTTCTTT.

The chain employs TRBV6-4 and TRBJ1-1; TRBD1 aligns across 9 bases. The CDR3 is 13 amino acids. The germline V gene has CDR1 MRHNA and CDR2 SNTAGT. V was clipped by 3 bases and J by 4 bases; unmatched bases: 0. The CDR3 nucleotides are TGTGCCAGCAGTGAGGACAGGGGCACTGAAGCTTTCTTT. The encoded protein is CASSEDRGTEAFF.

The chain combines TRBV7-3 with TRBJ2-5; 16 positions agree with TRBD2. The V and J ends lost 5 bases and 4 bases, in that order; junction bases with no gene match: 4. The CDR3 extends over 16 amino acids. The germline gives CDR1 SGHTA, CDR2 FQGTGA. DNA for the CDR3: TGTGCCAGCAGCCCGGGGACTAGCGGGAGGGCAGAGACCCAGTACTTC. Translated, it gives CASSPGTSGRAETQYF.

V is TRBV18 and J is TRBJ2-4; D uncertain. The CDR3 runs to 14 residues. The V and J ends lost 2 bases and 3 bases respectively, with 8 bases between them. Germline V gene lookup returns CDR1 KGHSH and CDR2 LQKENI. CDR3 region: CASSPGEVKNIQYF. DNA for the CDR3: TGTGCCAGCTCACCAGGAGAGGTCAAAAACATTCAGTACTTC.

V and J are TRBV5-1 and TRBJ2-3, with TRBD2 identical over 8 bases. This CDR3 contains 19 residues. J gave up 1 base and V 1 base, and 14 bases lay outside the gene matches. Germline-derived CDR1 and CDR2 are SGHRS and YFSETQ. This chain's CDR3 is CASSLRSAGGTLGTDTQYF. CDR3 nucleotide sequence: TGCGCCAGCAGCTTGAGGTCTGCGGGGGGAACCTTGGGCACAGATACGCAGTATTTT.

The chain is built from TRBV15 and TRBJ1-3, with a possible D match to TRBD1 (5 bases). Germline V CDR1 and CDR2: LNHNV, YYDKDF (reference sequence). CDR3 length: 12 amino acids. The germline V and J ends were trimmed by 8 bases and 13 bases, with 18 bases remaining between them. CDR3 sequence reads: CATSPKWGVIYF. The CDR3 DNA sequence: TGTGCCACCTCCCCGAAATGGGGCGTAATATATTTT.

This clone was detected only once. The CDR3 DNA reads TGCGCCAGCAGCAAACAGGGGTCGGACACTGAAGCTTTCTTT. It specifies CASSKQGSDTEAFF. The gene calls are TRBV4-1 and TRBJ1-1, with TRBD1 identical over 7 bases. CDR3 length: 14 amino acids. J gave up 3 bases and V 5 bases, and 6 bases lay outside the gene matches. Per germline, CDR1 MGHRA and CDR2 YSYEKL.

Written as DNA, the CDR3 is TGTGCCAGCAGCCCGGGACAGATAGCCCCCTACGAGCAGTACTTC. Its protein product is CASSPGQIAPYEQYF. The rearrangement joins TRBV6-5 to TRBJ2-7; TRBD1 matches 7 bases. Germline V CDR1 and CDR2: MNHEY, SVGAGI. V trimming: 6 bases; J trimming: 2 bases; junction bases outside the gene matches: 10. This CDR3 is 15 amino acids long.

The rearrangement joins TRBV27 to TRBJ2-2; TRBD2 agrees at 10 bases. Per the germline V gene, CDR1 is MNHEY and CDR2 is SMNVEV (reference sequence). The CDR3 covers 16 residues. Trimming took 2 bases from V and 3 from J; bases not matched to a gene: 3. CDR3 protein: CASSLRLAGDTGELFF. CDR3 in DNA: TGTGCCAGCAGTTTAAGGCTAGCGGGAGACACCGGGGAGCTGTTTTTT.

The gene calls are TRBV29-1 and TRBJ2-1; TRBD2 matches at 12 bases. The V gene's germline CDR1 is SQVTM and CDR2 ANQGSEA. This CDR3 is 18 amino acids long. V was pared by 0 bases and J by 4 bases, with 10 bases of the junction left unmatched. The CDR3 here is CSVEDTGPLAGGYNEQFF. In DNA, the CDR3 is TGCAGCGTTGAAGATACGGGACCACTAGCGGGGGGATACAATGAGCAGTTCTTC.

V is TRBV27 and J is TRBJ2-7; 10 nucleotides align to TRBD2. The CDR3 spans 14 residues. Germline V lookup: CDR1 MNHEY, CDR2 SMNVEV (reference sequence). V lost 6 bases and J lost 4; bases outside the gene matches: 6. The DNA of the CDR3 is TGTGCCAGCAGCCGGACTAGCGGAGTATACGAGCAGTACTTC. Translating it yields CASSRTSGVYEQYF.

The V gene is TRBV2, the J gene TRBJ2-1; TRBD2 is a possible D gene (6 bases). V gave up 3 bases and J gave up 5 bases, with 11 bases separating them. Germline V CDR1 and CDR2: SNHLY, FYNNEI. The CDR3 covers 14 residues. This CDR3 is CASSDAGRNNEQFF. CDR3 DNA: TGTGCCAGCAGTGATGCGGGGAGGAACAATGAGCAGTTCTTC.

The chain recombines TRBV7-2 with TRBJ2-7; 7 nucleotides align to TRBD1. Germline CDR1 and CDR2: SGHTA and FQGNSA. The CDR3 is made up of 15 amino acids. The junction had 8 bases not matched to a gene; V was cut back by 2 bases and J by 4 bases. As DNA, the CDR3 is TGTGCCAGCAGCTTATTACAGGGGCTTGGGTACGAGCAGTACTTC. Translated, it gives CASSLLQGLGYEQYF. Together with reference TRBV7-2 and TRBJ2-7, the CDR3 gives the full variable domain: GAGVSQSPSNKVTEKGKDVELRCDPISGHTALYWYRQSLGQGLEFLIYFQGNSAPDKSGLPSDRFSAERTGGSVSTLTIQRTQQEDSAVYLCASSLLQGLGYEQYFGPGTRLTVT.

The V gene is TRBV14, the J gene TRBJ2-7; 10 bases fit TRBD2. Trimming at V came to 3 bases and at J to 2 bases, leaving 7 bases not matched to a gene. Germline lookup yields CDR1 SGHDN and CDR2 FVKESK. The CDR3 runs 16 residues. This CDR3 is CASSHLLAGGPYEQYF. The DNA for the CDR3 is TGTGCCAGCAGCCATCTATTAGCGGGAGGCCCCTACGAGCAGTACTTC. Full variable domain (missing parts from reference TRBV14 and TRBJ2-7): EAGVTQFPSHSVIEKGQTVTLRCDPISGHDNLYWYRRVMGKEIKFLLHFVKESKQDESGMPNNRFLAERTGGTYSTLKVQPAELEDSGVYFCASSHLLAGGPYEQYFGPGTRLTVT.

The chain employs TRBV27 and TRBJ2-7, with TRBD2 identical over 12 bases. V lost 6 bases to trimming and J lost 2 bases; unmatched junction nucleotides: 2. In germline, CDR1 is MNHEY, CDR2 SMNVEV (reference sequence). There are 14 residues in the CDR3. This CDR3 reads CASRGLAGTYEQYF. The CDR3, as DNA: TGTGCCAGCAGGGGACTAGCGGGTACCTACGAGCAGTACTTC.

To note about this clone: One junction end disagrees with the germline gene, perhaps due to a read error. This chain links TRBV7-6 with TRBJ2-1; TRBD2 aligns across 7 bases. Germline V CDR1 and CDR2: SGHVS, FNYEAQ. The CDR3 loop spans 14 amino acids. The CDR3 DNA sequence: TGTGCCAGCAGCTTAGGGGGAGGGGACGTTTTTAGGCTCTTC. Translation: CASSLGGGDVFRLF. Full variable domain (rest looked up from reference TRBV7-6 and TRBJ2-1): GAGVSQSPRYKVTKRGQDVALRCDPISGHVSLYWYRQALGQGPEFLTYFNYEAQQDKSGLPNDRFSAERPEGSISTLTIQRTEQRDSAMYRCASSLGGGDVFRLFGPGTRLTVL.

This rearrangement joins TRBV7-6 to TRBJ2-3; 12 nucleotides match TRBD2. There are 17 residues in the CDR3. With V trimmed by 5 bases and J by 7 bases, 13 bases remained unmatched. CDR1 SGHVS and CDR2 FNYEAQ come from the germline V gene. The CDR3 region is CASSRMTSGSSAYTQYF. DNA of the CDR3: TGTGCCAGCAGCCGCATGACTAGCGGGAGTTCCGCGTATACGCAGTATTTT.

For the CDR3, the DNA is TGTGCCAGCAGCTTAATGCGCGGGACTATTCACAATGAGCAGTTCTTC. It encodes CASSLMRGTIHNEQFF. The gene calls are TRBV7-2 and TRBJ2-1, with TRBD2 identical over 7 bases. This CDR3 contains 16 residues. Trimming cost V 2 bases and J 5 bases; bases outside gene matches: 9. Germline V lookup: CDR1 SGHTA, CDR2 FQGNSA.

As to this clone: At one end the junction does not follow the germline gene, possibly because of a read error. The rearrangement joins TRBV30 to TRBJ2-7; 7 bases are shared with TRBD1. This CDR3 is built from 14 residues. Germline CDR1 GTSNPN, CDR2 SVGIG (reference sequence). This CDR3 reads CAWSAIRYSGTEKF. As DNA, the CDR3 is TGTGCCTGGAGTGCCATACGGTACTCCGGGACAGAGAAGTTC.

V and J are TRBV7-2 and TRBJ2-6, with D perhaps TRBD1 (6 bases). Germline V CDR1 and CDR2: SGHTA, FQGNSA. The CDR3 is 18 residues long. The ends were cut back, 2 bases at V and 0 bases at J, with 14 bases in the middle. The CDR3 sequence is CASSLQGLYYSGANVLTF. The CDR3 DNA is TGTGCCAGCAGCTTACAGGGGCTCTATTACTCTGGGGCCAACGTCCTGACTTTC.

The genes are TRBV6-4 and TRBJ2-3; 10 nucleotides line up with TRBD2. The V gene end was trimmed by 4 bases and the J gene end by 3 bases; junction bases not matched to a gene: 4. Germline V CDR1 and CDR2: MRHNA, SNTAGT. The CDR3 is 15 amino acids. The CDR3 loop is CASSASSGGTDTQYF. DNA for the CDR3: TGTGCCAGCAGTGCGTCTAGCGGGGGTACAGATACGCAGTATTTT.

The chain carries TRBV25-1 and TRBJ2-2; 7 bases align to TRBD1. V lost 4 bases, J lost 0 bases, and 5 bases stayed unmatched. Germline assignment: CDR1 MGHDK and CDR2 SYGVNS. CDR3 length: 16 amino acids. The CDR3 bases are TGTGCCAGCAGTGTTCCGGGACAGCCGAACACCGGGGAGCTGTTTTTT. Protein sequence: CASSVPGQPNTGELFF.

The CDR3 nucleotides read TGTGCCAGCAGCTTAGGCGGACTATCTGCTTCGGGCACAGATACGCAGTATTTT. It codes for CASSLGGLSASGTDTQYF. V and J are TRBV11-2 and TRBJ2-3; D possibly corresponds to TRBD2 (6 bases). The CDR3 has 18 amino acids. Germline V gene data show CDR1 as SGHAT and CDR2 as FQNNGV. The V gene lost 1 base and the J gene lost 1 base, with 18 bases spanning the gap.

The CDR3 sequence is CASSDRGLGYEQYF. CDR3 DNA sequence: TGTGCCAGCAGCGACAGGGGGCTAGGGTACGAGCAGTACTTC. V gene TRBV6-5 combines with J gene TRBJ2-7; TRBD1 aligns across 10 bases. Germline loops: CDR1 MNHEY, CDR2 SVGAGI. The CDR3 has 14 residues. The ends lost 6 bases at V and 4 bases at J; junction bases unmatched: 6.

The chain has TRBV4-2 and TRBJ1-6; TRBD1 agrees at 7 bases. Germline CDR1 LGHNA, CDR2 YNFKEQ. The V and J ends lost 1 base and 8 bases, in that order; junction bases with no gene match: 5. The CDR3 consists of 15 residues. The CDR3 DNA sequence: TGTGCCAGCAGCCAAGCGGGACAGTTCCATTCACCCCTCCACTTT. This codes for CASSQAGQFHSPLHF.

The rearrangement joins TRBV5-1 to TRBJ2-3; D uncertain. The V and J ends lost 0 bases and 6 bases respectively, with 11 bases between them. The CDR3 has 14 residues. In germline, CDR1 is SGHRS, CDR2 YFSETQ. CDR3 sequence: CASSLGPGFDTQYF. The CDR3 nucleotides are TGCGCCAGCAGCTTGGGTCCAGGCTTCGATACGCAGTATTTT.